The rows below give T cell receptor beta chains drawn from one sample of a study of long-term antiretroviral therapy in people with HIV. Repertoires were generated with immunoSEQ multiplex PCR, while TCRdb's copy carries only in-frame clones and drops some. The table includes 20,000 to 25,000 clones, around 82% detected once. The sample was unsorted PBMCs, taken 3 years after starting antiretroviral therapy. The receptors were sampled from a young man with HIV. Both conserved end residues are part of each CDR3. The D gene is left open where the match is weak. Only part of the rows carry a size: once, few, many, or a class if the clone is expanded.

j_gene	abundance	v_gene	d_gene	CDR3aa	CDR3nt
TRBJ1-5	NA	TRBV21-1	NA	CASSKWKCSNQPQHF	TGTGCCAGCAGCAAATGGAAATGTAGCAATCAGCCCCAGCATTTT
TRBJ1-1	NA	TRBV7-6	NA	CASSLSEGGDTEAFF	TGTGCCAGCAGCTTAAGTGAGGGAGGCGACACTGAAGCTTTCTTT
TRBJ1-1	NA	TRBV6-1	TRBD1	CASIILYRGQSEAFF	TGTGCCAGCATTATACTGTACAGGGGGCAAAGTGAAGCTTTCTTT
TRBJ1-5	NA	TRBV2	TRBD1	CASSDEGAQPQHF	TGTGCCAGCAGTGACGAGGGGGCTCAGCCCCAGCATTTT
TRBJ1-5	few	TRBV7-9	TRBD1	CASSSTGAGQPQHF	TGTGCCAGCAGTTCTACAGGGGCGGGTCAGCCCCAGCATTTT
TRBJ2-5	NA	TRBV6-6	NA	CASSYPHRGGETQYF	TGTGCCAGCAGTTACCCTCACAGGGGGGGAGAGACCCAGTACTTC
TRBJ1-2	NA	TRBV30	TRBD1	CAWRRDSYGYTF	TGTGCCTGGCGACGGGACAGCTATGGCTACACCTTC
TRBJ2-1	NA	TRBV18	TRBD1	CASSPRQGTLTYNEQFF	TGTGCCAGCTCACCTCGACAGGGGACCCTCACCTACAATGAGCAGTTCTTC
TRBJ2-3	NA	TRBV9	NA	CASSRDSSTDTQYF	TGTGCCAGCAGCCGAGACTCTAGCACAGATACGCAGTATTTT
TRBJ1-2	NA	TRBV9	NA	CASSVGIYGYTF	TGTGCCAGCAGCGTAGGGATCTATGGCTACACCTTC
TRBJ2-7	NA	TRBV5-1	NA	CASSLGTSGDEQYF	TGCGCCAGCAGCCTAGGGACCTCTGGAGACGAGCAGTACTTC
TRBJ1-2	once	TRBV28	TRBD1	CASSPYRTGSAYGYTF	TGTGCCAGCAGCCCCTACCGGACAGGGAGCGCGTATGGCTACACCTTC
TRBJ2-5	NA	TRBV18	NA	CASSPSQGRGQETQYF	TGTGCCAGCTCACCAAGTCAGGGGAGAGGGCAAGAGACCCAGTACTTC
TRBJ1-4	NA	TRBV25-1	TRBD1	CASASPLGQGREKLFF	TGTGCCAGCGCAAGCCCCCTGGGACAGGGTAGAGAAAAACTGTTTTTT
TRBJ1-2	NA	TRBV2	NA	CASLGRTDGYTF	TGTGCCAGCTTAGGGCGGACGGATGGCTACACCTTC
TRBJ1-4	NA	TRBV6-8	TRBD1	CASSYSTGPGEKLFF	TGTGCCAGCAGTTACTCGACAGGGCCAGGGGAAAAACTGTTTTTT
TRBJ1-1	NA	TRBV27	NA	CASSLGTRITEAFF	TGTGCCAGCAGTTTGGGGACCAGGATCACTGAAGCTTTCTTT
TRBJ1-2	few	TRBV30	NA	CAVEPGTVYGYTF	TGTGCAGTTGAGCCAGGGACGGTCTATGGCTACACCTTC
TRBJ1-2	NA	TRBV15	NA	CATSRTGGDGYTF	TGTGCCACCAGCAGGACAGGAGGGGATGGCTACACCTTC
TRBJ2-7	NA	TRBV27	TRBD2	CASSLWGGEQYF	TGTGCCAGCAGTTTATGGGGGGGCGAGCAGTACTTC
TRBJ1-2	NA	TRBV5-1	NA	CASSSEGTDRFDTF	TGCGCCAGCAGCTCGGAGGGGACGGATCGATTTGACACCTTC
TRBJ1-1	once	TRBV9	NA	CASSETEGTEAFF	TGTGCCAGCAGTGAGACAGAGGGCACTGAAGCTTTCTTT
TRBJ2-5	NA	TRBV9	TRBD2	CASSTSGGAIETQYF	TGTGCCAGCAGCACTAGCGGGGGGGCCATAGAGACCCAGTACTTC
TRBJ1-5	NA	TRBV10-3	NA	CAISESTGSNQPQHF	TGTGCCATCAGTGAGTCTACAGGGAGCAATCAGCCCCAGCATTTT
TRBJ2-7	NA	TRBV5-4	NA	CASSRDSGGDEQYF	TGTGCCAGCAGCAGAGACAGCGGAGGGGACGAGCAGTACTTC
TRBJ2-5	NA	TRBV7-2	TRBD2	CASRIVPSGGQETQYF	TGTGCCAGCAGAATAGTGCCTAGCGGGGGCCAAGAGACCCAGTACTTC
TRBJ2-1	NA	TRBV6-5	TRBD2	CASRQTSGVYNEQFF	TGTGCCAGCAGACAGACTAGCGGGGTATACAATGAGCAGTTCTTC